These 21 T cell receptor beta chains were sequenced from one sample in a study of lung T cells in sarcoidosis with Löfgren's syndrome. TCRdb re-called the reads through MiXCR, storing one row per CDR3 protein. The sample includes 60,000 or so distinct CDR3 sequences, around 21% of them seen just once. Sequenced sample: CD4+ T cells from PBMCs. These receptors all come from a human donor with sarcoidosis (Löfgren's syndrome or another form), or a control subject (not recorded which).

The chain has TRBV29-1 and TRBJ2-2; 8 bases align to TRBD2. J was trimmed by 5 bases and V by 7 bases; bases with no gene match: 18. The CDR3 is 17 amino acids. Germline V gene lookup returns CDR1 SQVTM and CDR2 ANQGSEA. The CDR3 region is CSGYKGLVVRATGELFF. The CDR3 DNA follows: TGCAGCGGGTATAAGGGACTAGTAGTCAGGGCGACCGGGGAGCTGTTTTTT.

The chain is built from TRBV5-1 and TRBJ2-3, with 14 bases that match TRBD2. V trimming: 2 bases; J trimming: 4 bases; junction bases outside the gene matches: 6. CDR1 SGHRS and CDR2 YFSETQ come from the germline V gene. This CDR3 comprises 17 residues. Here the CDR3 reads CASSLGLAGGRADTQYF. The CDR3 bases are TGCGCCAGCAGCTTAGGACTAGCGGGAGGTCGGGCAGATACGCAGTATTTT. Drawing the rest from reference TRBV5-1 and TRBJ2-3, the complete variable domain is KAGVTQTPRYLIKTRGQQVTLSCSPISGHRSVSWYQQTPGQGLQFLFEYFSETQRNKGNFPGRFSGRQFSNSRSEMNVSTLELGDSALYLCASSLGLAGGRADTQYFGPGTRLTVL.

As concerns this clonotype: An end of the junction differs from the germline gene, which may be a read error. CDR3 coding DNA: TGTGCCAGCAGCTTTTTAGGAGGGGAGAATTCACCCCTCCGCTTT. This codes for CASSFLGGENSPLRF. The chain combines TRBV7-2 with TRBJ1-6, with D maybe TRBD1 (5 bases). This CDR3 has 15 residues. Germline CDR1 and CDR2: SGHTA and FQGNSA.

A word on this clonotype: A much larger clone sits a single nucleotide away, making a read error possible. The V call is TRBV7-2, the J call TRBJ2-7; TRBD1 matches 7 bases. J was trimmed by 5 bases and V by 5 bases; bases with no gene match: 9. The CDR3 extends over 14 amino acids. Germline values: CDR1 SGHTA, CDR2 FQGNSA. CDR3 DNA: TGTGCCAGCAGCATCGGACAGGAATGCCACGAGCAGTACTTC. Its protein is CASSIGQECHEQYF.

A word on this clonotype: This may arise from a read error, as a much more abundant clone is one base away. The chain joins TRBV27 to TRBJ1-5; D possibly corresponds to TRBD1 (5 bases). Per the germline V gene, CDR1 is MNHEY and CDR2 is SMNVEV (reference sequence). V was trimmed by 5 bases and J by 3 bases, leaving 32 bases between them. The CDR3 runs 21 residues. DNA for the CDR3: TGTGCCAGCAGTCCTTGGACACCAAGAACCATCCAAAAATATAACAATCAGCCCCAGCATTTT. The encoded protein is CASSPWTPRTIQKYNNQPQHF.

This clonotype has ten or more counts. CDR3 DNA: TGTGCCAGCAGCCAGTCAGGGAGGAATCAGCCCCAGCATTTT. Its protein product is CASSQSGRNQPQHF. The chain has TRBV3-1 and TRBJ1-5; D possibly corresponds to TRBD1 (5 bases). This CDR3 is 14 amino acids long. The V and J ends lost 3 bases and 4 bases respectively, with 10 bases between them. Per germline, CDR1 LGHDT and CDR2 YNNKEL (reference sequence).

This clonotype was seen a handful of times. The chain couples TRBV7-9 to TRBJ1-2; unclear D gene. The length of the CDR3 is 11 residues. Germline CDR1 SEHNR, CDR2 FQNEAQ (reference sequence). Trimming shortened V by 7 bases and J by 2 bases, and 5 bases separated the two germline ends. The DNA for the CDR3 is TGTGCCAGCACCTTGAACTATGGCTACACCTTC. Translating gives CASTLNYGYTF.

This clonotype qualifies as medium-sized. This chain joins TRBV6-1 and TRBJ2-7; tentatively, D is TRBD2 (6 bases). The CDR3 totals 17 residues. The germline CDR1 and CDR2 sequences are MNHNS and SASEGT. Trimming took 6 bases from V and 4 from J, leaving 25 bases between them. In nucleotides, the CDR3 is TGTGCCAGCAGCCACCAATTGACAGTAGGGACTGGGTACGAGCAGTACTTC. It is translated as CASSHQLTVGTGYEQYF.

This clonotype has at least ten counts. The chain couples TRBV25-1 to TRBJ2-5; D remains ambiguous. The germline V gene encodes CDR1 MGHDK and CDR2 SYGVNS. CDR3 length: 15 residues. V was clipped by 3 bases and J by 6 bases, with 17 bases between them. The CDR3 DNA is TGTGCCAGCAGTGATCCCCGGCGGACGGATAAGACCCAGTACTTC. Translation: CASSDPRRTDKTQYF.

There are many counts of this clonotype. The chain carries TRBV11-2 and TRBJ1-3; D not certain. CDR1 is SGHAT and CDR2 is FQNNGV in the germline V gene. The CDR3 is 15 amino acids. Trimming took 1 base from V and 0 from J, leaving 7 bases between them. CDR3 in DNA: TGTGCCAGCAGCTTAGTCGGGTTCTCTGGAAACACCATATATTTT. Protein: CASSLVGFSGNTIYF.

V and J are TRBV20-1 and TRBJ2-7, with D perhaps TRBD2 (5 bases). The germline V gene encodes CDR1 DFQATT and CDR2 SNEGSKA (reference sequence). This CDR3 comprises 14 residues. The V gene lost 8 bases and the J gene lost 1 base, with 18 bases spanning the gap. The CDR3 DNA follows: TGCAGTACCGTGGATAGCGCTCGATCCTACGAGCAGTACTTC. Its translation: CSTVDSARSYEQYF.

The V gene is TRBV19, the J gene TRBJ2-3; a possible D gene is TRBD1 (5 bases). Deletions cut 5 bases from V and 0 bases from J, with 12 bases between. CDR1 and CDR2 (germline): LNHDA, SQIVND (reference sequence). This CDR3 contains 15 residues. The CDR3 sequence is CASSSTDTSTDTQYF. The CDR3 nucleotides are TGTGCCAGTAGTTCGACAGATACTAGCACAGATACGCAGTATTTT. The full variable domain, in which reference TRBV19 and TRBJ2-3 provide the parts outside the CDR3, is DGGITQSPKYLFRKEGQNVTLSCEQNLNHDAMYWYRQDPGQGLRLIYYSQIVNDFQKGDIAEGYSVSREKKESFPLTVTSAQKNPTAFYLCASSSTDTSTDTQYFGPGTRLTVL.

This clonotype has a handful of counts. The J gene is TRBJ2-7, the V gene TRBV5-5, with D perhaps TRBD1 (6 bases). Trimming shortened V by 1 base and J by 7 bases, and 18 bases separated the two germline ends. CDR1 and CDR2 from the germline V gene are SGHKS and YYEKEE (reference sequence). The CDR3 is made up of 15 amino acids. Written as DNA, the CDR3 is TGTGCCAGCAGCTTGAGTGTCAACAGGGAAGTGGAGCAGTACGTC. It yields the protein CASSLSVNREVEQYV.

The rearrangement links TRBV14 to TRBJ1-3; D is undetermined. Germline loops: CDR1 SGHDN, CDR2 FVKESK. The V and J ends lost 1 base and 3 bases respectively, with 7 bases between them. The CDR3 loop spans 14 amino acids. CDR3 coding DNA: TGTGCCAGCAGCCAAGCACAGAGTGGAAACACCATATATTTT. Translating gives CASSQAQSGNTIYF.

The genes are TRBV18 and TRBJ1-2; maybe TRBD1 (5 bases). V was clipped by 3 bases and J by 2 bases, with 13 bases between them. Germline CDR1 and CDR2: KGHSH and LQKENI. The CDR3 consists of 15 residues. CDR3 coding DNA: TGTGCCAGCTCACCCGACAAGACAGACAACTATGGCTACACCTTC. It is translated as CASSPDKTDNYGYTF. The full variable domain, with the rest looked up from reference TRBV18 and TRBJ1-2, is NAGVMQNPRHLVRRRGQEARLRCSPMKGHSHVYWYRQLPEEGLKFMVYLQKENIIDESGMPKERFSAEFPKEGPSILRIQQVVRGDSAAYFCASSPDKTDNYGYTFGSGTRLTVV.

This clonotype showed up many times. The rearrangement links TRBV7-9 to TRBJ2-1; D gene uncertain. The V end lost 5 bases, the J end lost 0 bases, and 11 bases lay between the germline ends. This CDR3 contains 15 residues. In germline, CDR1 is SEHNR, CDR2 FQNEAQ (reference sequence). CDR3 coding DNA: TGTGCCAGCAGCCGCGACCGGAGCTCCTACAATGAGCAGTTCTTC. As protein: CASSRDRSSYNEQFF. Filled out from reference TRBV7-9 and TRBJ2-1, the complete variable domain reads DTGVSQNPRHKITKRGQNVTFRCDPISEHNRLYWYRQTLGQGPEFLTYFQNEAQLEKSRLLSDRFSAERPKGSFSTLEIQRTEQGDSAMYLCASSRDRSSYNEQFFGPGTRLTVL.

The CDR3 sequence is CASSEPGTKIGETQYF. In DNA form, the CDR3 reads TGTGCCAGCTCTGAACCTGGGACTAAAATAGGGGAGACCCAGTACTTC. The J gene is TRBJ2-5, the V gene TRBV5-4; TRBD2 aligns across 7 bases. The J segment lost 5 bases and the V segment lost 7 bases, leaving 17 bases of the junction unmatched. The CDR3 is made up of 16 amino acids. Germline CDR1 is SGHNT and CDR2 is YYREEE (reference sequence).

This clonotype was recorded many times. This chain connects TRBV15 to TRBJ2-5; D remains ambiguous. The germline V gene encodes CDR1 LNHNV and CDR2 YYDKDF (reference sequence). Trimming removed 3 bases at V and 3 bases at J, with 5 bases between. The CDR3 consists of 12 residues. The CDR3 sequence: CATSRPKETQYF. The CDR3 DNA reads TGTGCCACCAGCAGGCCGAAAGAGACCCAGTACTTC.

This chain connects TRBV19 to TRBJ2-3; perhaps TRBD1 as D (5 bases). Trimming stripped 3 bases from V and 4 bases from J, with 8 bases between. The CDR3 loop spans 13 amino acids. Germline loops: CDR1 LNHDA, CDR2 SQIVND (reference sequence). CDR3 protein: CASSMGLADTQYF. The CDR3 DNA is TGTGCCAGTAGTATGGGGCTGGCAGATACGCAGTATTTT.

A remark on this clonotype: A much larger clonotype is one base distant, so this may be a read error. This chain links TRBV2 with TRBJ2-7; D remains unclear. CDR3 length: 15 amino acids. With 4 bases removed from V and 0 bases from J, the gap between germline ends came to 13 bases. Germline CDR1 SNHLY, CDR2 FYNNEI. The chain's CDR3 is CASSGRSLSSYEQYF. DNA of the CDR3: TGTGCCAGCAGTGGAAGGTCACTTAGCTCCTACGAGCAGTACTTC.

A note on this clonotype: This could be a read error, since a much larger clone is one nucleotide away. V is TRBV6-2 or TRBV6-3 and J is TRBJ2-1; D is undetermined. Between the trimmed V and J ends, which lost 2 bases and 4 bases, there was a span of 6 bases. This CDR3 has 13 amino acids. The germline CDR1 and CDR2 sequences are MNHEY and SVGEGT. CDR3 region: CASSYGLYNEQFF. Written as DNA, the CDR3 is TGTGCCAGCAGTTACGGCCTGTACAATGAGCAGTTCTTC.